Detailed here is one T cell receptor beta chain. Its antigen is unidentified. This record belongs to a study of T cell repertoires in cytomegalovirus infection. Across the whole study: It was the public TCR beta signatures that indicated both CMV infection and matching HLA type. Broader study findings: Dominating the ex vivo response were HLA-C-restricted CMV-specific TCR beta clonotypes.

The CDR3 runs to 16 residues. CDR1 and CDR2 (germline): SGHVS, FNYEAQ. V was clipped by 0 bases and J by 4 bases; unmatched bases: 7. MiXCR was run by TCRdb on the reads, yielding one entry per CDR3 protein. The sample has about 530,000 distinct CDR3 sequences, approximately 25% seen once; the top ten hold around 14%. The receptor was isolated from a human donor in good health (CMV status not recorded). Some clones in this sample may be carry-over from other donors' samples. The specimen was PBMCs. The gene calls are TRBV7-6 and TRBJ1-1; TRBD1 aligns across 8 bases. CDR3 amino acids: CASSLAPRGRGTEAFF. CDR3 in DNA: TGTGCCAGCAGCTTAGCCCCCAGGGGGCGCGGCACTGAAGCTTTCTTT.